This T cell receptor beta chain was recorded in a study of blood T cell repertoires in COVID-19. The sample holds a few counts of this clone. Data came from immunoSEQ multiplex PCR; TCRdb stores just in-frame clones and leaves some out. Among some 460,000 clones listed, approximately 90% were seen once. Per germline, CDR1 LGHDT and CDR2 YNNKEL (reference sequence). The V end was cut by 1 base, the J end by 0 bases, with 10 bases between. The CDR3 sequence is 15 residues long. Sequencing used PBMCs or T cells enriched from blood (not recorded which). This TCR derives from a young woman who had recovered from COVID-19. J is TRBJ2-7 and V is TRBV3-1 (or the pseudogene TRBV3-2); D is perhaps TRBD1 (6 bases). CDR3: CASSQGSGVSYEQYF. The CDR3 DNA follows: TGTGCCAGCAGCCAAGGTTCAGGGGTCTCCTACGAGCAGTACTTC.